These T cell receptor beta chains were read from a single sample in a study of shared clonotypes between healthy human individuals. Libraries were prepared by immunoSEQ multiplex PCR; TCRdb keeps only in-frame clonotypes and omits some of them. Of about 480,000 clones listed, less than 85% were seen once; the top ten hold approximately 13%. Source material: PBMCs. The receptors shown here come from a woman in her thirties or forties in good health. Some clones in this sample may be carry-over from other donors' samples. Both conserved end residues are part of each CDR3. D genes are given only for firm matches. The listing skips clone size in some rows; elsewhere it reads once, few, many or a size class.

d_call: -; v_call: TRBV28; clone_size: -; j_call: TRBJ1-6; cdr3_nt: TGTGCCAGCAGTTTATTCGGGGGGCTAGGCTCACCCCTCCACTTT; cdr3_aa: CASSLFGGLGSPLHF
d_call: -; v_call: TRBV6-1; clone_size: -; j_call: TRBJ2-3; cdr3_nt: TGTGCCAGCAGTGAATTTCGGGGAGCAGATACGCAGTATTTT; cdr3_aa: CASSEFRGADTQYF
d_call: TRBD2; v_call: TRBV11-2; clone_size: -; j_call: TRBJ2-3; cdr3_nt: TGTGCCAGCAGCACCACACTAGCGGGAGGTGGGACAGATACGCAGTATTTT; cdr3_aa: CASSTTLAGGGTDTQYF
d_call: TRBD2; v_call: TRBV18; clone_size: -; j_call: TRBJ2-7; cdr3_nt: TGTGCCAGCTCAGGGGCGGTGGTATACGGGGGGAGCTCCTACGAGCAGTACTTC; cdr3_aa: CASSGAVVYGGSSYEQYF
d_call: TRBD2; v_call: TRBV6-1; clone_size: -; j_call: TRBJ2-7; cdr3_nt: TGTGCCAGCAGTTTTAGCGGGAGCCCCTACGAGCAGTACTTC; cdr3_aa: CASSFSGSPYEQYF
d_call: TRBD2; v_call: TRBV10-3; clone_size: -; j_call: TRBJ2-3; cdr3_nt: TGTGCCATCACTAGCGGGATCACAGATACGCAGTATTTT; cdr3_aa: CAITSGITDTQYF
d_call: -; v_call: TRBV28; clone_size: -; j_call: TRBJ2-7; cdr3_nt: TGTGCCAGCAGTCCGCCGCGAGCGGTCATTGGCGAGCAGTACTTC; cdr3_aa: CASSPPRAVIGEQYF
d_call: TRBD2; v_call: TRBV6-4; clone_size: many; j_call: TRBJ2-7; cdr3_nt: TGTGCCAGCAGCCTAGGGACTAGCGGGAACTACGAGCAGTACTTC; cdr3_aa: CASSLGTSGNYEQYF
d_call: -; v_call: TRBV5-6; clone_size: -; j_call: TRBJ2-3; cdr3_nt: TGTGCCAGCAGCTTGGCCAATAGCGGTCGCCCACAGTATTTT; cdr3_aa: CASSLANSGRPQYF
d_call: TRBD1; v_call: TRBV5-1; clone_size: -; j_call: TRBJ2-7; cdr3_nt: TGCGCCAGCAGCTTGAGGTCAGGGGGCCTGTACGAGCAGTACTTC; cdr3_aa: CASSLRSGGLYEQYF
d_call: TRBD2; v_call: TRBV11-2; clone_size: once; j_call: TRBJ2-2; cdr3_nt: TGTGCCAGCAGCTTAGGGCTAGCGGTGGGACCCGGGGAGCTGTTTTTT; cdr3_aa: CASSLGLAVGPGELFF